These 25 T cell receptor beta chains were sequenced from one sample in a study of blood T cell repertoires in COVID-19. Produced via immunoSEQ multiplex PCR; TCRdb's table is partial and in-frame only. The sample has fewer than 140,000 clones, 71% seen once. Sample: peripheral blood. The receptors shown here come from a human donor with acute or convalescent COVID-19. The donor label of this sample is uncertain.

This clone was seen once. The chain has TRBV2 and TRBJ1-4; 9 nucleotides align to TRBD1. Trimming at V came to 5 bases and at J to 8 bases, leaving 6 bases not matched to a gene. Germline-derived CDR1 and CDR2 are SNHLY and FYNNEI. The CDR3 length is 14 residues. The CDR3 nucleotides are TGTGCCAGCAGTACGGACAGGGGTTTGGAAAAACTGTTTTTT. This sequence encodes CASSTDRGLEKLFF.

V is TRBV29-1 and J is TRBJ2-7; weak D call: TRBD2 (5 bases). V lost 2 bases, J lost 0 bases, and 11 bases lay in between. In germline, CDR1 is SQVTM, CDR2 ANQGSEA. The CDR3 is made up of 14 amino acids. CDR3 amino acids: CSVESQRSSYEQYV. The CDR3 nucleotides read TGCAGCGTTGAATCACAGCGGAGCTCCTACGAGCAGTACGTC.

The gene calls are TRBV10-1 and TRBJ1-1, with D possibly TRBD1 on 6 matching bases. Germline V gene data show CDR1 as WNHNN and CDR2 as SYGVQD (reference sequence). This CDR3 contains 10 residues. Between the trimmed V and J ends, which lost 11 bases and 13 bases, there was a span of 17 bases. This chain's CDR3 is CAFKTGGLFF. The CDR3 region has the DNA TGCGCCTTCAAGACAGGAGGTCTTTTCTTT.

This rearrangement joins TRBV21-1 to TRBJ1-3; no DNA check was done on the table's D call, TRBD1. TRBV21-1 is noted as a pseudogene. CDR3 size: 17 residues. CDR3 DNA sequence: TGTGCCAGCAGCAAAGGGCTGCAGGTTCTCTCTGGAAACACCATATATTTT. Translated: CASSKGLQVLSGNTIYF.

The rearrangement joins TRBV20-1 to TRBJ2-3; the match to TRBD2 covers 8 bases. The CDR3 spans 15 residues. Germline CDR1 reads DFQATT; CDR2 reads SNEGSKA (reference sequence). The V segment lost 3 bases and the J segment 1 base; nucleotides outside the gene matches: 6. Here the CDR3 DNA reads TGCAGTGCTAGTAGATTAGCGGGGCGCACAGATACGCAGTATTTT. Protein product: CSASRLAGRTDTQYF.

The rearrangement joins TRBV5-1 to TRBJ2-2; 14 bases align to TRBD2. V was clipped by 3 bases and J by 2 bases; unmatched bases: 9. CDR3 length: 19 residues. Germline V gene lookup returns CDR1 SGHRS and CDR2 YFSETQ. CDR3 amino acids: CASSYPGLAGEINTGELFF. CDR3 coding DNA: TGCGCCAGCAGCTACCCGGGACTAGCGGGGGAAATTAACACCGGGGAGCTGTTTTTT.

The V and J genes are TRBV18 and TRBJ1-3; D gene uncertain. V was pared by 5 bases and J by 0 bases, with 11 bases between. Germline V gene lookup returns CDR1 KGHSH and CDR2 LQKENI. This CDR3 is built from 15 residues. CDR3 protein: CASSRQTSSGNTIYF. CDR3 DNA: TGTGCCAGCTCAAGGCAGACAAGCTCTGGAAACACCATATATTTT.

This chain links TRBV7-8 with TRBJ2-4; tentatively, D is TRBD1 (6 bases). The length of the CDR3 is 13 residues. Germline V gene sequence: CDR1 SGHVS, CDR2 FQNEAQ. Deletions cut 3 bases from V and 9 bases from J, with 12 bases between. The CDR3 reads CASSFFRGAIQYF. DNA for the CDR3: TGTGCCAGCAGCTTTTTCAGGGGCGCCATTCAGTACTTC.

The J gene is TRBJ2-3, the V gene TRBV9, with a tentative D call TRBD2 (7 bases). V dropped 0 bases and J dropped 4 bases, with 15 bases sitting between them. Germline-derived CDR1 and CDR2 are SGDLS and YYNGEE. This CDR3 is built from 16 residues. CDR3 bases: TGTGCCAGCAGCGTAGTCGAGGGGGGGCCCGCAGATACGCAGTATTTT. Translating gives CASSVVEGGPADTQYF.

The genes are TRBV24-1 and TRBJ1-3; 7 nucleotides match TRBD1. With 4 bases clipped from V and 4 bases from J, the junction kept 9 bases outside the gene matches. Looked up from germline, CDR1 is KGHDR and CDR2 is SFDVKD. The CDR3 has 16 residues. The CDR3, as DNA: TGTGCCACCAGTGACCCCACAGGGGTCGACGGAAACACCATATATTTT. This encodes CATSDPTGVDGNTIYF.

The sample holds a few counts of this clone. CDR3 region: CASSSWDRRLTGELFF. DNA for the CDR3: TGTGCCAGCAGTTCCTGGGACAGACGGCTCACCGGGGAGCTGTTTTTT. The rearrangement uses TRBV2 and TRBJ2-2; the match to TRBD1 covers 7 bases. The CDR3 loop spans 16 amino acids. Germline CDR1 reads SNHLY; CDR2 reads FYNNEI. With V trimmed by 5 bases and J by 4 bases, 10 bases remained unmatched.

The chain recombines TRBV4-1 with TRBJ2-1; possible D gene TRBD1, 6 bases. The CDR3 extends over 16 amino acids. The germline V and J ends were trimmed by 2 bases and 8 bases, with 19 bases remaining between them. Germline CDR1 is MGHRA and CDR2 is YSYEKL. Here the CDR3 reads CASSQQRGRGADEQFF. The CDR3 DNA is TGCGCCAGCAGCCAACAAAGGGGCAGGGGCGCCGATGAGCAGTTCTTC.

This clone has just one count. CDR3 sequence: CASSPIRGGPRLTQYF. The CDR3 DNA reads TGTGCCAGCAGCCCGATTCGGGGGGGCCCCCGTCTTACGCAGTATTTT. The chain couples TRBV11-2 to TRBJ2-3; the match to TRBD2 covers 8 bases. Germline CDR1 and CDR2: SGHAT and FQNNGV. The CDR3 spans 16 residues. V was pared by 5 bases and J by 8 bases, with 15 bases of the junction left unmatched.

This chain joins TRBV29-1 and TRBJ1-4, with TRBD1 identical over 7 bases. Germline CDR1 is SQVTM and CDR2 is ANQGSEA. Losses at the gene ends were 4 bases for V and 3 bases for J; bases not matched to a gene: 8. This CDR3 is built from 15 residues. The CDR3 DNA reads TGCAGCGTTGGCTCCGGGGGACAGCCTAATGAAAAACTGTTTTTT. Translated: CSVGSGGQPNEKLFF.

The chain joins TRBV28 to TRBJ1-5, with 11 positions matching TRBD1. The junction had 7 bases not matched to a gene; V was cut back by 5 bases and J by 7 bases. The CDR3 sequence is 15 residues long. From germline, CDR1 is MDHEN and CDR2 SYDVKM. The CDR3 nucleotides read TGTGCCAGCAGTCTACGGACAGGGGGCGGCCAGCCCCAGCATTTT. Amino acid sequence: CASSLRTGGGQPQHF.

The J gene is TRBJ2-5, the V gene TRBV2; the match to TRBD2 covers 7 bases. With V trimmed by 6 bases and J by 2 bases, 3 bases remained unmatched. The CDR3 covers 13 residues. Looked up from germline, CDR1 is SNHLY and CDR2 is FYNNEI. The CDR3 coding sequence is TGTGCCAGCAGGGGGGACTATCAAGAGACCCAGTACTTC. It yields the protein CASRGDYQETQYF.

A single count supports this clone. The CDR3 spells CASSFTPVTTNEKLFF. Here the CDR3 DNA reads TGTGCCAGCAGTTTCACCCCGGTTACAACTAATGAAAAACTGTTTTTT. V is TRBV6-5 and J is TRBJ1-4; unclear D gene. With 4 bases removed from V and 0 bases from J, the gap between germline ends came to 12 bases. The CDR3 has 16 amino acids. The germline V gene encodes CDR1 MNHEY and CDR2 SVGAGI.

This clone rates as medium-sized. The chain carries TRBV6-1 and TRBJ2-7, with TRBD1 as a possible D gene (6 bases). V was pared by 0 bases and J by 3 bases, with 12 bases between. The germline CDR1 and CDR2 sequences are MNHNS and SASEGT. The length of the CDR3 is 15 residues. The CDR3 nucleotides are TGTGCCAGCAGTGAAGCCGATCACAGGGACTACGAGCAGTACGTC. Translating it yields CASSEADHRDYEQYV.

There are a few counts of this clone. The chain is built from TRBV7-9 and TRBJ1-4; 8 nucleotides match TRBD1. Losses at the gene ends were 5 bases for V and 8 bases for J; bases not matched to a gene: 10. The CDR3 spans 15 residues. The V gene's germline CDR1 is SEHNR and CDR2 FQNEAQ (reference sequence). The CDR3 coding sequence is TGTGCCAGCAGCCCAAGAAGGACAGGGTCCGAAAAACTGTTTTTT. Protein sequence: CASSPRRTGSEKLFF.

The genes are TRBV12-5 and TRBJ2-2, with a possible D match to TRBD1 (6 bases). The CDR3 has 16 residues. The ends were cut back, 2 bases at V and 1 base at J, with 11 bases in the middle. Germline CDR1 is LGHNT and CDR2 is FRNRAP. The CDR3: CASGLSPGQNTGELFF. The CDR3 DNA follows: TGTGCTAGTGGTTTGAGCCCGGGACAGAACACCGGGGAGCTGTTTTTT.

V usage is TRBV28 and J usage is TRBJ2-1; 7 bases agree with TRBD2. CDR1 MDHEN and CDR2 SYDVKM come from the germline V gene. This CDR3 is 12 amino acids long. Unmatched junction bases numbered 6, after V lost 6 bases and J lost 10 bases. The CDR3 is CASSLERGEQFF. CDR3 DNA sequence: TGTGCCAGCAGCTTAGAGCGGGGAGAGCAGTTCTTC.

This clone turned up a few times. The V and J genes are TRBV11-2 and TRBJ1-1; D remains unclear. The length of the CDR3 is 15 residues. V lost 1 base and J 0 bases, leaving 9 bases between the germline ends. The germline gives CDR1 SGHAT, CDR2 FQNNGV. The CDR3 sequence is CASSLVSGMNTEAFF. CDR3 DNA: TGTGCCAGCAGCTTAGTGTCCGGGATGAACACTGAAGCTTTCTTT.

This chain links TRBV7-9 with TRBJ1-3; D ambiguous. V gave up 5 bases and J gave up 0 bases, with 11 bases separating them. Germline CDR1 SEHNR, CDR2 FQNEAQ (reference sequence). The CDR3 is 15 residues long. This CDR3 is CASSLEGGSGNTIYF. Written as DNA, the CDR3 is TGTGCCAGCAGCCTAGAGGGAGGCTCTGGAAACACCATATATTTT.

CDR3 DNA sequence: TGCGCCAGCAGCCAAGATAGGAGGGGCAGGTACCAAGAGACCCAGTACTTC. This codes for CASSQDRRGRYQETQYF. The rearrangement joins TRBV4-1 to TRBJ2-5, with a weak D call TRBD2 (6 bases). Trimming cost V 0 bases and J 0 bases, with 14 bases left between them. The germline CDR1 and CDR2 sequences are MGHRA and YSYEKL. There are 17 residues in the CDR3.

J is TRBJ2-5 and V is TRBV19; 9 nucleotides agree with TRBD1. The V gene end was trimmed by 6 bases and the J gene end by 5 bases; junction bases not matched to a gene: 7. The CDR3 has 14 residues. The germline CDR1 and CDR2 sequences are LNHDA and SQIVND (reference sequence). CDR3 protein: CASSSSTGGETQYF. The DNA of the CDR3 is TGTGCCAGTAGCTCCTCGACAGGGGGGGAGACCCAGTACTTC.